The rows below give T cell receptor beta chains drawn from one sample of a study of blood T cell repertoires in COVID-19. Sequenced by immunoSEQ multiplex PCR; TCRdb stores in-frame clones only, minus some. The data show about 170,000 clones, under 90% seen once. The sequencing input was peripheral blood. These receptor sequences come from a woman in her seventies with COVID-19, enrolled during active disease. Each CDR3 is given with its conserved first and last residue. Each record gives: V gene, D gene, J gene, clone size, CDR3 protein, CDR3 DNA. A D gene is named only where the DNA matches it firmly. Expanded clones get a size class; other rows say once, few or many, or leave the size out.

v_gene: TRBV12-5; d_gene: NA; j_gene: TRBJ2-3; abundance: NA; CDR3aa: CASGPYGDTQYF; CDR3nt: TGTGCTAGTGGCCCTTATGGCGATACGCAGTATTTT
v_gene: TRBV20-1; d_gene: TRBD2; j_gene: TRBJ2-5; abundance: NA; CDR3aa: CSASLASGPLGETQYF; CDR3nt: TGCAGTGCTAGTTTGGCTAGCGGTCCCCTGGGGGAGACCCAGTACTTC
v_gene: TRBV5-5; d_gene: TRBD2; j_gene: TRBJ2-1; abundance: NA; CDR3aa: CASRALAGLNNEQFF; CDR3nt: TGTGCCAGCAGGGCGCTAGCGGGCCTTAACAATGAGCAGTTCTTC
v_gene: TRBV29-1; d_gene: NA; j_gene: TRBJ1-2; abundance: NA; CDR3aa: CSVEEIPRGNYGYTF; CDR3nt: TGCAGCGTTGAAGAAATTCCCAGGGGAAACTATGGCTACACCTTC
v_gene: TRBV5-1; d_gene: NA; j_gene: TRBJ1-2; abundance: NA; CDR3aa: CASSHVNGEGFYGYTF; CDR3nt: TGCGCCAGCAGCCATGTCAATGGTGAGGGTTTCTATGGCTACACCTTC
v_gene: TRBV7-9; d_gene: TRBD1; j_gene: TRBJ2-2; abundance: NA; CDR3aa: CASQPRGQRNTGELFF; CDR3nt: TGTGCCAGCCAACCAAGGGGACAGAGGAACACCGGGGAGCTGTTTTTT
v_gene: TRBV24-1; d_gene: TRBD1; j_gene: TRBJ1-2; abundance: few; CDR3aa: CATSEPQGQGHRRYTF; CDR3nt: TGTGCCACCAGTGAACCCCAGGGACAGGGCCACCGGCGGTACACCTTC
v_gene: TRBV19; d_gene: NA; j_gene: TRBJ1-6; abundance: NA; CDR3aa: CASSNGAFNSPLHF; CDR3nt: TGTGCCAGTAGCAACGGTGCATTTAATTCACCCCTCCACTTT
v_gene: TRBV5-8; d_gene: NA; j_gene: TRBJ1-1; abundance: NA; CDR3aa: CASSLGLRWAFF; CDR3nt: TGTGCCAGCAGCTTGGGGCTGAGGTGGGCTTTCTTT
v_gene: TRBV28; d_gene: NA; j_gene: TRBJ2-6; abundance: once; CDR3aa: CASSLQSSGANVLTF; CDR3nt: TGTGCCAGCAGTCTACAGAGCTCTGGGGCCAACGTCCTGACTTTC
v_gene: TRBV7-3; d_gene: NA; j_gene: TRBJ2-5; abundance: once; CDR3aa: CASSLRGEWDETQYF; CDR3nt: TGTGCCAGCAGTCTCAGGGGGGAGTGGGACGAGACCCAGTACTTC
v_gene: TRBV9; d_gene: NA; j_gene: TRBJ2-1; abundance: NA; CDR3aa: CASANAYNEQFF; CDR3nt: TGTGCCAGCGCTAACGCTTACAATGAGCAGTTCTTC
v_gene: TRBV6-5; d_gene: NA; j_gene: TRBJ2-5; abundance: NA; CDR3aa: CASSYGTGRETQYF; CDR3nt: TGTGCCAGCAGTTACGGAACGGGGAGAGAGACCCAGTACTTC
v_gene: TRBV18; d_gene: TRBD1; j_gene: TRBJ2-7; abundance: few; CDR3aa: CASSPQGGGTYEQYF; CDR3nt: TGTGCCAGCTCACCTCAAGGGGGCGGTACCTACGAGCAGTACTTC
v_gene: TRBV5-1; d_gene: TRBD1; j_gene: TRBJ1-2; abundance: NA; CDR3aa: CASSETGGQVGYTF; CDR3nt: TGCGCCAGCAGCGAGACAGGGGGACAGGTGGGCTACACCTTC
v_gene: TRBV6-6; d_gene: NA; j_gene: TRBJ1-2; abundance: NA; CDR3aa: CASSYSPESLDGYTF; CDR3nt: TGTGCCAGCAGTTACTCGCCGGAGAGCCTCGATGGCTACACCTTC
v_gene: TRBV3-1/TRBV3-2; d_gene: TRBD2; j_gene: TRBJ2-2; abundance: NA; CDR3aa: CASSRNSGITGELFF; CDR3nt: TGTGCCAGCAGTCGAAATAGCGGGATCACCGGGGAGCTGTTTTTT
v_gene: TRBV28; d_gene: NA; j_gene: TRBJ2-4; abundance: NA; CDR3aa: CASSRNFYPANIQYF; CDR3nt: TGTGCCAGCAGCCGAAACTTCTACCCCGCGAACATTCAGTACTTC
v_gene: TRBV2; d_gene: NA; j_gene: TRBJ2-7; abundance: NA; CDR3aa: CASVKRAIPYEQYF; CDR3nt: TGTGCCAGCGTCAAAAGAGCGATTCCCTACGAGCAGTACTTC
v_gene: TRBV7-6; d_gene: NA; j_gene: TRBJ1-2; abundance: once; CDR3aa: CASSLGVGDGYTF; CDR3nt: TGTGCCAGCAGCTTAGGAGTAGGAGATGGCTACACCTTC
v_gene: TRBV15; d_gene: TRBD2; j_gene: TRBJ2-1; abundance: NA; CDR3aa: CATSRDRTSGSSYNEQFF; CDR3nt: TGTGCCACCAGCAGAGATCGGACTAGCGGGTCCTCCTACAATGAGCAGTTCTTC
v_gene: TRBV13; d_gene: NA; j_gene: TRBJ2-4; abundance: once; CDR3aa: CASSPLVAKNIQYF; CDR3nt: TGTGCCAGCTCCCCCTTAGTGGCCAAAAACATTCAGTACTTC
v_gene: TRBV3-1/TRBV3-2; d_gene: NA; j_gene: TRBJ1-5; abundance: NA; CDR3aa: CASGGAAGNQPQHF; CDR3nt: TGTGCCAGCGGCGGGGCTGCGGGCAATCAGCCCCAGCATTTT
v_gene: TRBV5-6; d_gene: NA; j_gene: TRBJ1-2; abundance: NA; CDR3aa: CASSPRDRPSNYGYTF; CDR3nt: TGTGCCAGCAGCCCGCGAGACAGGCCCTCTAACTATGGCTACACCTTC
v_gene: TRBV23-1; d_gene: NA; j_gene: TRBJ2-5; abundance: NA; CDR3aa: CASSYPRQYF; CDR3nt: TGCGCCAGCAGCTACCCCCGCCAGTACTTC
v_gene: TRBV9; d_gene: TRBD2; j_gene: TRBJ2-2; abundance: NA; CDR3aa: CASSQGLAGNTGELFF; CDR3nt: TGTGCCAGCAGCCAAGGACTAGCGGGAAACACCGGGGAGCTGTTTTTT
v_gene: TRBV11-3; d_gene: TRBD2; j_gene: TRBJ2-2; abundance: NA; CDR3aa: CASSLSSGYTGELFF; CDR3nt: TGTGCCAGCAGCTTGTCTAGCGGGTACACCGGGGAGCTGTTTTTT
v_gene: TRBV2; d_gene: TRBD1; j_gene: TRBJ1-1; abundance: few; CDR3aa: CASTKTGGLLDTEAFF; CDR3nt: TGTGCCAGCACGAAAACAGGGGGTCTATTAGACACTGAAGCTTTCTTT
v_gene: TRBV19; d_gene: TRBD1; j_gene: TRBJ1-1; abundance: NA; CDR3aa: CASSLQGAGEAFF; CDR3nt: TGTGCCAGTAGTTTACAGGGGGCTGGTGAAGCTTTCTTT
v_gene: TRBV27; d_gene: NA; j_gene: TRBJ2-3; abundance: NA; CDR3aa: CASSFRPGTDTQYF; CDR3nt: TGTGCCAGCAGTTTTCGTCCGGGAACAGATACGCAGTATTTT
v_gene: TRBV3-1/TRBV3-2; d_gene: NA; j_gene: TRBJ2-3; abundance: NA; CDR3aa: CASGKGGRPDTQYF; CDR3nt: TGTGCCAGCGGAAAAGGAGGGCGGCCAGATACGCAGTATTTT
v_gene: TRBV2; d_gene: NA; j_gene: TRBJ2-3; abundance: NA; CDR3aa: CASSVTSVPTDTQYF; CDR3nt: TGTGCCAGCAGTGTTACTAGTGTTCCCACAGATACGCAGTATTTT
v_gene: TRBV6-1; d_gene: NA; j_gene: TRBJ2-7; abundance: NA; CDR3aa: CASSELGAGRPHSYEQYF; CDR3nt: TGTGCCAGCAGTGAACTGGGGGCAGGTCGGCCCCACTCCTACGAGCAGTACTTC
v_gene: TRBV2; d_gene: TRBD1; j_gene: TRBJ1-5; abundance: NA; CDR3aa: CASSIDRGPGWPQHF; CDR3nt: TGTGCCAGCAGTATAGACAGGGGACCCGGTTGGCCCCAGCATTTT
v_gene: TRBV27; d_gene: NA; j_gene: TRBJ1-2; abundance: few; CDR3aa: CASSLSRQAGDGYTF; CDR3nt: TGTGCCAGCAGTTTAAGTCGACAGGCTGGGGATGGCTACACCTTC
v_gene: TRBV6-5; d_gene: NA; j_gene: TRBJ2-1; abundance: once; CDR3aa: CASSYSRRQSNEQFF; CDR3nt: TGTGCCAGCAGTTACTCGCGGCGCCAAAGCAATGAGCAGTTCTTC
v_gene: TRBV28; d_gene: TRBD1; j_gene: TRBJ1-2; abundance: NA; CDR3aa: CASSLFPGQGPRYTF; CDR3nt: TGTGCCAGCAGTTTATTCCCGGGACAGGGGCCTCGCTACACCTTC
v_gene: TRBV19; d_gene: NA; j_gene: TRBJ1-2; abundance: NA; CDR3aa: CASSSGVLGNYGYTF; CDR3nt: TGTGCCAGTTCGAGCGGAGTCTTGGGAAACTATGGCTACACCTTC
v_gene: TRBV6-5; d_gene: TRBD1; j_gene: TRBJ2-6; abundance: NA; CDR3aa: CASSPDRALVLTF; CDR3nt: TGTGCCAGCAGTCCTGACAGGGCACTAGTCCTGACTTTC
v_gene: TRBV7-8; d_gene: NA; j_gene: TRBJ1-1; abundance: once; CDR3aa: CASSLPEREAFF; CDR3nt: TGTGCCAGCAGCCTCCCAGAGCGTGAAGCTTTCTTT
v_gene: TRBV19; d_gene: NA; j_gene: TRBJ2-5; abundance: NA; CDR3aa: CASSMQGETQYF; CDR3nt: TGTGCCAGTAGTATGCAGGGAGAGACCCAGTACTTC
v_gene: TRBV30; d_gene: NA; j_gene: TRBJ1-5; abundance: NA; CDR3aa: CAWSLDSNQPQHF; CDR3nt: TGTGCCTGGAGTTTAGATAGCAATCAGCCCCAGCATTTT
v_gene: TRBV19; d_gene: NA; j_gene: TRBJ2-3; abundance: NA; CDR3aa: CASSPEGGTDTQYF; CDR3nt: TGTGCCAGTAGTCCCGAAGGGGGCACAGATACGCAGTATTTT
v_gene: TRBV28; d_gene: NA; j_gene: TRBJ1-4; abundance: NA; CDR3aa: CASSTRVEGEKLFF; CDR3nt: TGTGCCAGCAGCACTAGGGTAGAGGGCGAAAAACTGTTTTTT
v_gene: TRBV14; d_gene: TRBD2; j_gene: TRBJ2-2; abundance: NA; CDR3aa: CASSQGLVIGELFF; CDR3nt: TGTGCCAGCAGCCAGGGACTAGTGATCGGGGAGCTGTTTTTT
v_gene: TRBV6-5; d_gene: NA; j_gene: TRBJ1-2; abundance: once; CDR3aa: CASSYMGGRYGYTF; CDR3nt: TGTGCCAGCAGCTACATGGGAGGGCGGTATGGCTACACCTTC
v_gene: TRBV19; d_gene: NA; j_gene: TRBJ2-7; abundance: few; CDR3aa: CASSRTRTGGTYEQYF; CDR3nt: TGTGCCAGTAGCCGAACCCGGACGGGGGGCACCTACGAGCAGTACTTC
v_gene: TRBV5-1; d_gene: NA; j_gene: TRBJ1-1; abundance: NA; CDR3aa: CASRFHLANTEAFF; CDR3nt: TGCGCCAGCAGATTCCACCTGGCCAACACTGAAGCTTTCTTT
v_gene: TRBV6-5; d_gene: NA; j_gene: TRBJ2-4; abundance: NA; CDR3aa: CASRQGYAKNIQYF; CDR3nt: TGTGCCAGCAGGCAGGGCTATGCCAAAAACATTCAGTACTTC
v_gene: TRBV19; d_gene: NA; j_gene: TRBJ1-1; abundance: NA; CDR3aa: CASRSGNTEAFF; CDR3nt: TGTGCCAGTAGATCAGGGAATACTGAAGCTTTCTTT
v_gene: TRBV18; d_gene: NA; j_gene: TRBJ2-2; abundance: NA; CDR3aa: CASSPRGPGGELFF; CDR3nt: TGTGCCAGCTCACCACGTGGGCCTGGCGGGGAGCTGTTTTTT
v_gene: TRBV29-1; d_gene: NA; j_gene: TRBJ2-5; abundance: NA; CDR3aa: CSATRPGSQETQYF; CDR3nt: TGCAGCGCCACTCGTCCAGGGTCCCAAGAGACCCAGTACTTC
v_gene: TRBV2; d_gene: NA; j_gene: TRBJ1-4; abundance: few; CDR3aa: CASRQVKEKLFF; CDR3nt: TGTGCCAGCCGTCAGGTTAAGGAAAAACTGTTTTTT
v_gene: TRBV7-7; d_gene: NA; j_gene: TRBJ2-1; abundance: NA; CDR3aa: CASSWEGGNEQFF; CDR3nt: TGTGCTAGCAGCTGGGAAGGGGGAAATGAGCAGTTCTTC
v_gene: TRBV28; d_gene: TRBD1; j_gene: TRBJ2-2; abundance: NA; CDR3aa: CASSPDHYTTGRTGGELFF; CDR3nt: TGTGCCAGCAGTCCCGACCATTACACGACAGGGCGTACTGGCGGGGAGCTGTTTTTT
v_gene: TRBV15; d_gene: NA; j_gene: TRBJ2-4; abundance: once; CDR3aa: CATSRALLAQNIQYF; CDR3nt: TGTGCCACCAGCAGAGCGCTACTAGCTCAAAACATTCAGTACTTC
v_gene: TRBV29-1; d_gene: TRBD2; j_gene: TRBJ2-3; abundance: NA; CDR3aa: CSVEERLAGGKTDTQYF; CDR3nt: TGCAGCGTTGAAGAACGACTAGCGGGGGGAAAAACAGATACGCAGTATTTT
v_gene: TRBV18; d_gene: NA; j_gene: TRBJ2-6; abundance: NA; CDR3aa: CASAGTGANVLTF; CDR3nt: TGTGCCAGCGCGGGGACTGGGGCCAACGTCCTGACTTTC
v_gene: TRBV6-5; d_gene: NA; j_gene: TRBJ1-1; abundance: NA; CDR3aa: CASSFLSRGEATEAFF; CDR3nt: TGTGCCAGCAGTTTCCTATCACGGGGGGAAGCCACTGAAGCTTTCTTT
v_gene: TRBV5-4; d_gene: NA; j_gene: TRBJ2-1; abundance: NA; CDR3aa: CASSFSGYDNEQFF; CDR3nt: TGTGCCAGCAGCTTTTCGGGGTACGACAATGAGCAGTTCTTC